The clone carrying this T cell receptor (beta chain) was seen ten or more times. The V and J ends lost 5 bases and 1 base respectively, with 21 bases between them. In germline, CDR1 is MNHEY, CDR2 SMNVEV (reference sequence). CDR3 length equals 17 residues. This sample was included in a study of regulatory T cells in long-lasting Graves disease. Time point described: newly diagnosed GD, antithyroid drugs for less than 3 months. There was RNA extracted from PBMCs, and the TCR library was made from it. Construction of TCR beta libraries relied on iRepertoire HTBI primers and on Arm-PCR targeting CDR3 regions. TCRdb re-derived calls from the multiplex PCR reads in MiXCR, one entry per CDR3 protein. The table lists 360,000 or so distinct CDR3 sequences, 10% to 15% of them singletons, with under 20% in the top ten. The data were also submitted as part of a second study, on T cells in Graves' hyperthyroidism and ophthalmopathy. From that report: Using the HTBI primer set, a first-round RT-PCR was run on the TCR CDR3. The majority of expanded thyroid clonotypes above 0.001 also appeared in blood. A model built on 13 V-J features separated ophthalmopathy from stable hyperthyroidism.

This sequence joins TRBV27 and TRBJ2-7; D gene ambiguous. This sequence was found in a woman in her late teens or twenties with Graves disease. The sample here was peripheral blood mononuclear cells (PBMCs), taken at new diagnosis, from a patient treated with antithyroid drugs. CDR3: CASSLRPSRWSSYEQYV. DNA of the CDR3: TGTGCCAGCAGTCTAAGGCCCTCGCGATGGTCGTCCTACGAGCAGTACGTC.